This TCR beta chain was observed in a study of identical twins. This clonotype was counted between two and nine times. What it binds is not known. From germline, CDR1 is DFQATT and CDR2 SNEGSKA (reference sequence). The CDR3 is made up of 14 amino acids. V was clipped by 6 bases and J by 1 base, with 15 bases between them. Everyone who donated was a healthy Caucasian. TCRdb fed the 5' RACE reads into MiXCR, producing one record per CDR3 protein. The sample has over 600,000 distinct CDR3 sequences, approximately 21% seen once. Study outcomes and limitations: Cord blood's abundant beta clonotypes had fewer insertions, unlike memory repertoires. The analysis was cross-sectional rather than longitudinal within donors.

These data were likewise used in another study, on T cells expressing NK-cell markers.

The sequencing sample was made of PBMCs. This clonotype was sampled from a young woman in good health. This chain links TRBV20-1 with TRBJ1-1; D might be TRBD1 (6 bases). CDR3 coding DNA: TGCAGTGCCAAAGGGGACACTTCGAACACTGAAGCTTTCTTT. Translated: CSAKGDTSNTEAFF.